One sample yielded the 14 T cell receptor beta chains listed below, sequenced in a study of cytomegalovirus exposure and HLA in healthy donors. Vbeta (60) and Jbeta (13) primers were used in the PCR. Profiled with immunoSEQ multiplex PCR; TCRdb holds only in-frame clones, not every one. The sample lists about 110,000 clones, around 75% occurring once. Sequenced sample: PBMCs. Source of these receptors: a male donor in good health and CMV-seropositive.

In this sample, this clone turned up a few times. The gene calls are TRBV27 and TRBJ1-5, with TRBD1 matching over 8 bases. Germline CDR1 MNHEY, CDR2 SMNVEV (reference sequence). The CDR3 spans 16 residues. V lost 6 bases, J lost 6 bases, and 13 bases stayed unmatched. For the CDR3, the DNA is TGTGCCAGCAGCCGACGCCAGGGGGCATTGACTCAGCCCCAGCATTTT. Its translation is CASSRRQGALTQPQHF.

This chain links TRBV2 with TRBJ2-1; weak D call: TRBD2 (5 bases). The CDR3 sequence is 11 residues long. Germline V gives CDR1 SNHLY, CDR2 FYNNEI. Trimming removed 8 bases from V and 6 bases from J, with 8 bases in between. CDR3 residues: CASRGGNEQFF. The CDR3 DNA is TGTGCCAGCCGCGGAGGCAATGAGCAGTTCTTC.

The chain recombines TRBV29-1 with TRBJ1-4; D perhaps matches TRBD1 (6 bases). Deletions cut 7 bases from V and 4 bases from J, with 13 bases between. Germline loops: CDR1 SQVTM, CDR2 ANQGSEA. The CDR3 spans 13 residues. For the CDR3, the DNA is TGCAGCGGAACGGACAGCTTTAATGAAAAACTGTTTTTT. This translates into CSGTDSFNEKLFF.

CDR3 sequence (DNA): TGCGCCAAGACAGGCTACGAGCAGTACTTC. It specifies CAKTGYEQYF. V usage is TRBV4-1 and J usage is TRBJ2-7; D is perhaps TRBD1 (6 bases). V was cut by 10 bases and J by 3 bases, with 7 bases left in between. Germline V gene sequence: CDR1 MGHRA, CDR2 YSYEKL. The CDR3 is 10 amino acids.

The chain carries TRBV7-6 and TRBJ2-5; 14 positions agree with TRBD2. Germline CDR1 is SGHVS and CDR2 is FNYEAQ. Germline trimming cut 5 bases from V and 1 base from J; bases unmatched to any gene: 6. The CDR3 has 17 amino acids. In DNA, the CDR3 is TGTGCCAGCAGCGCCGGACTAGCGGGGGGCGGCCAAGAGACCCAGTACTTC. This gives the protein CASSAGLAGGGQETQYF.

V and J are TRBV7-3 and TRBJ2-2, with TRBD2 matching 9 bases. V shed 2 bases, J shed 5 bases, and the junction held 9 bases outside the gene matches. CDR1 is SGHTA, CDR2 FQGTGA, per germline. The CDR3 runs to 17 residues. CDR3: CASSLLTAGGGTGELFF. Written as DNA, the CDR3 is TGTGCCAGCAGCTTATTGACTGCGGGAGGGGGTACCGGGGAGCTGTTTTTT.

V is TRBV6-5 and J is TRBJ2-7; tentative D call: TRBD1 (6 bases). This CDR3 comprises 16 residues. The germline gives CDR1 MNHEY, CDR2 SVGAGI. Deletions cut 0 bases from V and 3 bases from J, with 15 bases between. CDR3 residues: CASSYSGPGVNYEQYF. CDR3 sequence (DNA): TGTGCCAGCAGTTACTCCGGGCCAGGGGTAAACTACGAGCAGTACTTC.

The rearrangement uses TRBV7-2 and TRBJ2-3, with 7 positions matching TRBD2. The germline CDR1 and CDR2 sequences are SGHTA and FQGNSA. V shed 8 bases and J 0 bases; nucleotides not matched to a gene: 2. The CDR3 totals 13 residues. The CDR3 DNA follows: TGTGCCAGCGCGGGGGAGAGCACAGATACGCAGTATTTT. It is translated as CASAGESTDTQYF.

The rearrangement joins TRBV9 to TRBJ1-2, with a weak D call TRBD1 (6 bases). The CDR3 has 14 residues. CDR1 SGDLS and CDR2 YYNGEE come from the germline V gene. The ends were cut back, 3 bases at V and 4 bases at J, with 13 bases in the middle. The CDR3 nucleotides read TGTGCCAGCAGCGCCGGTTGGGACACCTATGGCTACACCTTC. It specifies CASSAGWDTYGYTF.

The V and J genes are TRBV11-2 and TRBJ2-7, with unresolved D. The CDR3 consists of 14 residues. Between the trimmed V and J ends, which lost 1 base and 4 bases, there was a span of 11 bases. Per the germline V gene, CDR1 is SGHAT and CDR2 is FQNNGV. The chain's CDR3 is CASSLAQTNYEQYF. CDR3 DNA: TGTGCCAGCAGCTTAGCACAGACGAATTACGAGCAGTACTTC. The full variable domain, its missing parts supplied by reference TRBV11-2 and TRBJ2-7, is EAGVAQSPRYKIIEKRQSVAFWCNPISGHATLYWYQQILGQGPKLLIQFQNNGVVDDSQLPKDRFSAERLKGVDSTLKIQPAKLEDSAVYLCASSLAQTNYEQYFGPGTRLTVT.

The rearrangement links TRBV5-4 to TRBJ1-1, with 8 bases identical to TRBD1. The CDR3 is 15 amino acids. Per germline, CDR1 SGHNT and CDR2 YYREEE (reference sequence). Germline trimming cut 4 bases from V and 2 bases from J; bases unmatched to any gene: 7. The CDR3 spells CASSGRTGPNTEAFF. Written as DNA, the CDR3 is TGTGCCAGCAGCGGGAGGACAGGGCCAAACACTGAAGCTTTCTTT. The complete variable domain, with remaining parts taken from reference TRBV5-4 and TRBJ1-1, reads ETGVTQSPTHLIKTRGQQVTLRCSSQSGHNTVSWYQQALGQGPQFIFQYYREEENGRGNFPPRFSGLQFPNYSSELNVNALELDDSALYLCASSGRTGPNTEAFFGQGTRLTVV.

This sequence joins TRBV5-1 and TRBJ1-2; weak D call: TRBD1 (6 bases). Germline CDR1 SGHRS, CDR2 YFSETQ. This CDR3 has 15 residues. The ends were cut back, 7 bases at V and 4 bases at J, with 20 bases in the middle. CDR3 sequence reads: CASASGQGPAYGYTF. The CDR3 DNA sequence: TGCGCCAGCGCGAGTGGCCAGGGGCCCGCCTATGGCTACACCTTC.

The CDR3 is CASSQTGQHNSPLHF. In nucleotides, the CDR3 is TGTGCCAGCAGCCAAACCGGACAGCATAATTCACCCCTCCACTTT. V usage is TRBV4-2 and J usage is TRBJ1-6; maybe TRBD1 (6 bases). Germline V gene lookup returns CDR1 LGHNA and CDR2 YNFKEQ. Deletions cut 2 bases from V and 5 bases from J, with 10 bases between. The CDR3 is 15 amino acids.

This clone was counted once. Here the CDR3 reads CASRAPGLAGFNEQFF. DNA for the CDR3: TGCGCCAGCAGAGCCCCGGGACTAGCGGGTTTCAATGAGCAGTTCTTC. This chain uses TRBV5-1 with TRBJ2-1; 12 bases match TRBD2. The CDR3 is 16 residues long. V trimming: 5 bases; J trimming: 6 bases; junction bases outside the gene matches: 9. CDR1 SGHRS and CDR2 YFSETQ come from the germline V gene.